The 14 T cell receptor beta chains presented below share a single source sample, sequenced in a study of T-cell memory formation after mild COVID-19. From the 5' RACE reads, TCRdb called clonotypes with MiXCR, one entry per CDR3 protein. Among around 340,000 distinct CDR3 sequences, approximately 14% were seen once, and the ten largest hold around 21%. The specimen sequenced was PBMCs or a T cell subset sorted from them (not recorded which). The origin of the receptors is a man younger than 35 who had mild COVID-19 (a few samples of this study predate the infection). Cell type and time point are not known.

The chain employs TRBV12-3 or TRBV12-4 and TRBJ2-7, with 8 bases fitting TRBD2. CDR3 length: 12 residues. Trimming took 6 bases from V and 6 from J; bases not matched to a gene: 4. The CDR3 nucleotides read TGTGCCAGCAGCAGTAGCGGGGTCGAGCAGTACTTC. It yields the protein CASSSSGVEQYF.

This clonotype turned up a few times. The chain is built from TRBV9 and TRBJ1-4; possible D gene TRBD1, 6 bases. Trimming cost V 3 bases and J 0 bases, with 18 bases left between them. This CDR3 has 18 amino acids. CDR1 SGDLS and CDR2 YYNGEE come from the germline V gene. The CDR3 region has the DNA TGTGCCAGCAGCGAACGGGACATACGGCTTTCAACTAATGAAAAACTGTTTTTT. As protein: CASSERDIRLSTNEKLFF.

This clonotype turned up a few times. The CDR3 DNA is TGTGCCAGCCTTGGACTAGCGGGGTTCTCTGGGGCCAACGTCCTGACTTTC. Protein sequence: CASLGLAGFSGANVLTF. The chain is built from TRBV4-2 and TRBJ2-6, with TRBD2 matching 12 bases. Germline-derived CDR1 and CDR2 are LGHNA and YNFKEQ. V lost 8 bases and J lost 0; bases outside the gene matches: 5. The CDR3 length is 17 residues.

The V call is TRBV6-2 or TRBV6-3, the J call TRBJ2-3; no firm D call. Between the trimmed V and J ends, which lost 6 bases and 0 bases, there was a span of 4 bases. The CDR3 runs 12 residues. Germline CDR1 is MNHEY and CDR2 is SVGEGT. CDR3 residues: CASRVSTDTQYF. CDR3 DNA sequence: TGTGCCAGCAGGGTCAGCACAGATACGCAGTATTTT.

The sample holds a few counts of this clonotype. V is TRBV7-2 and J is TRBJ1-1, with D possibly matching TRBD1 (5 bases). This CDR3 has 15 amino acids. Germline V gene sequence: CDR1 SGHTA, CDR2 FQGNSA. V lost 6 bases to trimming and J lost 2 bases, with 16 bases between them. CDR3 sequence reads: CASRLSWGDNTEAFF. The CDR3 DNA reads TGTGCCAGCAGACTCTCTTGGGGGGATAACACTGAAGCTTTCTTT.

This chain joins TRBV12-3 or TRBV12-4 and TRBJ2-3; D uncertain. CDR3 size: 15 residues. Trimming pared 1 base from V and 3 bases from J, leaving 11 bases between. The DNA of the CDR3 is TGTGCCAGCAGTTTAGTCGCGCTGGGGACAGATACGCAGTATTTT. Translation gives CASSLVALGTDTQYF.

There are many counts of this clonotype. V and J are TRBV20-1 and TRBJ1-1; 8 positions agree with TRBD1. From germline, CDR1 is DFQATT and CDR2 SNEGSKA (reference sequence). V lost 0 bases and J lost 1; bases outside the gene matches: 7. This CDR3 region has 16 residues. As DNA, the CDR3 is TGCAGTGCTAGAGACCCCCGGACAGGGCCGAACACTGAAGCTTTCTTT. Amino acid sequence: CSARDPRTGPNTEAFF.

This clonotype was seen a handful of times. The chain couples TRBV12-3 or TRBV12-4 to TRBJ1-5, with 8 bases matching TRBD1. The V gene end was trimmed by 6 bases and the J gene end by 3 bases; junction bases not matched to a gene: 4. CDR3 length equals 14 residues. CDR3 sequence reads: CASSRQGANQPQHF. The CDR3 nucleotides read TGTGCCAGCAGCCGGCAGGGGGCCAATCAGCCCCAGCATTTT.

This clonotype was picked up a small number of times. V is TRBV5-1 and J is TRBJ2-5, with 7 bases fitting TRBD2. CDR3 length: 17 amino acids. The V segment lost 2 bases and the J segment 5 bases; nucleotides outside the gene matches: 15. CDR1 is SGHRS and CDR2 is YFSETQ in the germline V gene. CDR3 residues: CASSFQGGAGYLETQYF. The CDR3 DNA follows: TGCGCCAGCAGCTTCCAGGGAGGGGCAGGTTATTTGGAGACCCAGTACTTC.

This clonotype has more than one count but fewer than ten. This chain uses TRBV6-5 with TRBJ1-6; the match to TRBD1 covers 7 bases. This CDR3 is 17 amino acids long. Per the germline V gene, CDR1 is MNHEY and CDR2 is SVGAGI. After removal of 0 bases from V and 8 bases from J, the junction contained 10 bases not matched to a gene. The CDR3 region has the DNA TGTGCCAGCAGTTACTCGAAGGGGGGCAGGGGGGATTCACCCCTCCACTTT. It specifies CASSYSKGGRGDSPLHF.

This clonotype was recorded a few times. This rearrangement joins TRBV4-1 to TRBJ2-7; no clear D gene. The ends were cut back, 4 bases at V and 3 bases at J, with 10 bases in the middle. The CDR3 spans 13 residues. Germline V gives CDR1 MGHRA, CDR2 YSYEKL. CDR3 coding DNA: TGCGCCAGCAGCCCCCAGGACCGCTACGAGCAGTACTTC. Translated, it gives CASSPQDRYEQYF.

The genes are TRBV6-2 or TRBV6-3 and TRBJ2-7; 9 bases align to TRBD2. The V gene end was trimmed by 0 bases and the J gene end by 3 bases; junction bases not matched to a gene: 12. CDR3 length: 18 residues. The germline CDR1 and CDR2 sequences are MNHEY and SVGEGT. In nucleotides, the CDR3 is TGTGCCAGCAGTTACTCCGGGCTAGCGGGGACGTACTACTACGAGCAGTACTTC. Protein product: CASSYSGLAGTYYYEQYF.

This clonotype was recorded a few times. The V gene is TRBV5-6, the J gene TRBJ2-2; 10 positions agree with TRBD1. CDR1 SGHDT and CDR2 YYEEEE come from the germline V gene. This CDR3 contains 15 residues. V lost 5 bases, J lost 3 bases, and 4 bases stayed unmatched. CDR3: CASRPGTGDTGELFF. CDR3 DNA: TGTGCCAGCAGGCCCGGGACAGGGGACACCGGGGAGCTGTTTTTT.

Details on this clonotype: A much larger clone lies one base from this, so it may be a read error. The chain joins TRBV5-1 to TRBJ2-1; 7 bases map to TRBD2. The CDR3 runs to 12 residues. Germline assignment: CDR1 SGHRS and CDR2 YFSETQ. The CDR3 sequence is CARSWGGSEQFF. The CDR3 region has the DNA TGCGCCAGAAGCTGGGGAGGGAGTGAGCAGTTCTTC.